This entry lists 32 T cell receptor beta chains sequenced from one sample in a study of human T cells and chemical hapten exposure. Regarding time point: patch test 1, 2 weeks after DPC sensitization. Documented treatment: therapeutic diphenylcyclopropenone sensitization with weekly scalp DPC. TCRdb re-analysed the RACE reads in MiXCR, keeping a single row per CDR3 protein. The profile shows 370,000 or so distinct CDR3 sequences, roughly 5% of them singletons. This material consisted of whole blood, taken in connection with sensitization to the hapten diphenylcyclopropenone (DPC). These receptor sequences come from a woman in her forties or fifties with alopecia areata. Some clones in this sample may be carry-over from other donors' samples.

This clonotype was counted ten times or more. As DNA, the CDR3 is TGCGCCAGCGTAGGGTCCTCCTACGAGCAGTACTTC. Amino acids: CASVGSSYEQYF. The chain recombines TRBV5-1 with TRBJ2-7; D is uncertain. The CDR3 consists of 12 residues. CDR1 is SGHRS and CDR2 is YFSETQ in the germline V gene. V was clipped by 7 bases and J by 0 bases, with 8 bases between them.

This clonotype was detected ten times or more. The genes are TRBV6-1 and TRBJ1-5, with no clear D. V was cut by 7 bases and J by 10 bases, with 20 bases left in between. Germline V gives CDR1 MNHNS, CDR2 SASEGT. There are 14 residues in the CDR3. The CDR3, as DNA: TGTGCCAGCACCGCCACCGGGCCTTCCTCCCCCCAGCATTTT. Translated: CASTATGPSSPQHF.

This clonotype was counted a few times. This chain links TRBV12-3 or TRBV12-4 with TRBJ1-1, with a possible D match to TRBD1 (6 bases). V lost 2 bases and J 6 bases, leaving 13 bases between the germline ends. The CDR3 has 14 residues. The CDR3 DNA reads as TGTGCCAGCAGTTTACCGGGGGCGACCCCTGAAGCTTTCTTT. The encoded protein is CASSLPGATPEAFF.

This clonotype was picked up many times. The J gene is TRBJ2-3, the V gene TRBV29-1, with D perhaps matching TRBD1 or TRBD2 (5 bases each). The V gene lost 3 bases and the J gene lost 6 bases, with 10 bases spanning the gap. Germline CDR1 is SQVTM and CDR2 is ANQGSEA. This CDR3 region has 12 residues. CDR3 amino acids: CSVEGWGDTQYF. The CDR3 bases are TGCAGCGTTGAGGGCTGGGGGGATACGCAGTATTTT.

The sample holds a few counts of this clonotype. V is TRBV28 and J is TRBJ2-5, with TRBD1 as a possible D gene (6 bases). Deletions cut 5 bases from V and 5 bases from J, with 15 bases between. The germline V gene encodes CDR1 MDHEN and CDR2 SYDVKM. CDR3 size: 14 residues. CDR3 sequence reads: CASSPPTRGETQYF. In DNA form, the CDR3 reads TGTGCCAGCAGTCCTCCTACAAGGGGGGAGACCCAGTACTTC.

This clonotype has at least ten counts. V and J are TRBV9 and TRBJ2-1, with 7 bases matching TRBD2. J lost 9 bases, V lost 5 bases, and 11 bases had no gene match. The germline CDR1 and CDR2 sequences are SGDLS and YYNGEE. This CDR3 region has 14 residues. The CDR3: CASSPPGRGGEQFF. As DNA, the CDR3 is TGTGCCAGCAGTCCCCCCGGACGCGGGGGTGAGCAGTTCTTC. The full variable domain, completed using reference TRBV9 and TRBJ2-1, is DSGVTQTPKHLITATGQRVTLRCSPRSGDLSVYWYQQSLDQGLQFLIQYYNGEERAKGNILERFSAQQFPDLHSELNLSSLELGDSALYFCASSPPGRGGEQFFGPGTRLTVL.

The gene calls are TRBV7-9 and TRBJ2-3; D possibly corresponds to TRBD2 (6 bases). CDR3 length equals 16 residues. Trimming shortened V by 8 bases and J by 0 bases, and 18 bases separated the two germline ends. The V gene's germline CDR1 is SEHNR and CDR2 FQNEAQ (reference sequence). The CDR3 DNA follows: TGTGCCAGCCGTGGAGGGGCTAGCGAGAGCACAGATACGCAGTATTTT. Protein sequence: CASRGGASESTDTQYF.

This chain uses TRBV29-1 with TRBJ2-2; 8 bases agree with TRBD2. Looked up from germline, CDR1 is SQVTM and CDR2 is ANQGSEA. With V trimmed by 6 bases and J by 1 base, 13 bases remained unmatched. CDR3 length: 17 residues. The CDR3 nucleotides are TGCAGCGTGAGGGAGGGTAGGAGCGGGAGGAACACCGGGGAGCTGTTTTTT. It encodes CSVREGRSGRNTGELFF.

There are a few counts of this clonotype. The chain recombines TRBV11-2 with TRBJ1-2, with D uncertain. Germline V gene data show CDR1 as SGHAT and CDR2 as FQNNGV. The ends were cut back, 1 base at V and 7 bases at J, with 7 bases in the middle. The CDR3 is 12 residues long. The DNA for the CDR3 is TGTGCCAGCAGCTTAGGAGACGCTGGCTACACCTTC. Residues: CASSLGDAGYTF.

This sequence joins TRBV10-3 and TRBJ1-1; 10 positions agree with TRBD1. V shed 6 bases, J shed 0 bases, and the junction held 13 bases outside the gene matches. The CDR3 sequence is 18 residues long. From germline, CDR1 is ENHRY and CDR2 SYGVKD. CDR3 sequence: CAIRGGTGVKSMNTEAFF. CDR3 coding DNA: TGTGCCATCAGGGGAGGGACAGGGGTGAAGTCCATGAACACTGAAGCTTTCTTT.

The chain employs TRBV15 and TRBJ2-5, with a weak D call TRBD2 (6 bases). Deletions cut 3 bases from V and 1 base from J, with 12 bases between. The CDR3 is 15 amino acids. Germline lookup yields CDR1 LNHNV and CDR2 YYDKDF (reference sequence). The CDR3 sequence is CATSSPGGVQETQYF. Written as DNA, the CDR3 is TGTGCCACCAGCAGTCCCGGCGGGGTCCAAGAGACCCAGTACTTC. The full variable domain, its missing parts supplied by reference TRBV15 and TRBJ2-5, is DAMVIQNPRYQVTQFGKPVTLSCSQTLNHNVMYWYQQKSSQAPKLLFHYYDKDFNNEADTPDNFQSRRPNTSFCFLDIRSPGLGDTAMYLCATSSPGGVQETQYFGPGTRLLVL.

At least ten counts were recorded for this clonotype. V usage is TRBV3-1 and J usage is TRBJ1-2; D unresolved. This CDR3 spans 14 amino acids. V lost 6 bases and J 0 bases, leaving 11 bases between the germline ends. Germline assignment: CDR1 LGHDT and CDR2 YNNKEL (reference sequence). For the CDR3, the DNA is TGTGCCAGCAGTCGAATAAATCCTAACTATGGCTACACCTTC. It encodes CASSRINPNYGYTF.

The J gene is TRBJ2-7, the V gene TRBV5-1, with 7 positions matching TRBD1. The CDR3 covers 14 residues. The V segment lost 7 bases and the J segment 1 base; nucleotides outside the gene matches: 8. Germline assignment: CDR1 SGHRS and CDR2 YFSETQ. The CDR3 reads CASHAPGQSYEQYF. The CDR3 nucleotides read TGCGCCAGCCACGCGCCGGGACAGTCCTACGAGCAGTACTTC.

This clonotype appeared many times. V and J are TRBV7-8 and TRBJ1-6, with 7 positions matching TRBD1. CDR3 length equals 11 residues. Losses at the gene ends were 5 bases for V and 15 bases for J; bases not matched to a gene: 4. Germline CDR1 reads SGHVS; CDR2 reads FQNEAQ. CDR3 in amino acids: CASSPGGNLHF. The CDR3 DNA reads TGTGCCAGCAGCCCAGGGGGAAACCTCCACTTT.

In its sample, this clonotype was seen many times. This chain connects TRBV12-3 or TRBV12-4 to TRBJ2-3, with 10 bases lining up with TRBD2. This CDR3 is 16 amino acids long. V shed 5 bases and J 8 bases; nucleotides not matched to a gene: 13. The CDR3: CASSISGGKLGVTQYF. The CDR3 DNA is TGTGCCAGCAGTATTAGCGGGGGGAAGCTCGGTGTTACGCAGTATTTT.

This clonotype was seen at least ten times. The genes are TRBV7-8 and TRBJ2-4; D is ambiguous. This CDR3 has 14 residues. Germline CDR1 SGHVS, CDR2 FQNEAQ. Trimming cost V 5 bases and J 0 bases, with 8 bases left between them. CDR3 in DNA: TGTGCCAGCAGCACCCGACTAGCCAAAAACATTCAGTACTTC. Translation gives CASSTRLAKNIQYF.

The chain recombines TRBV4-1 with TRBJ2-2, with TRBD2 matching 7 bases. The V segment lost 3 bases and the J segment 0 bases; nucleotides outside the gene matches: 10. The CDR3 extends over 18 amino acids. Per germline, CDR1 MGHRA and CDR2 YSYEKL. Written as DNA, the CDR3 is TGCGCCAGCAGCCAGGGCCCACTAGCGCCCGCGAACACCGGGGAGCTGTTTTTT. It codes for CASSQGPLAPANTGELFF.

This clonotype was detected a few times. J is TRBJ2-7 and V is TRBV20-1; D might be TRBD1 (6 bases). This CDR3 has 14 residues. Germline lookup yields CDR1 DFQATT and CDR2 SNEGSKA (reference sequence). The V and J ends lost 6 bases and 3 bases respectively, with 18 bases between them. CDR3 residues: CSALWGQGLYEQYF. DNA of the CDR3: TGCAGTGCCCTCTGGGGGCAGGGCCTCTACGAGCAGTACTTC.

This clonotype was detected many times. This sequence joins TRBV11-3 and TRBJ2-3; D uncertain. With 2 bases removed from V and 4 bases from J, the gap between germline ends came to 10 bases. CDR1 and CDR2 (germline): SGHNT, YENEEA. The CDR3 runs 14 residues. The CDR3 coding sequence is TGTGCCAGCAGCTTATACAAGGAACCAGATACGCAGTATTTT. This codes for CASSLYKEPDTQYF.

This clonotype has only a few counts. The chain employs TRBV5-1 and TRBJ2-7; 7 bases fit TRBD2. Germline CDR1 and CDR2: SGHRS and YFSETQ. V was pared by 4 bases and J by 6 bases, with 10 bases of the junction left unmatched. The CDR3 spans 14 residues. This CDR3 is CASSRRDYPSEQYF. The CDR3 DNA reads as TGCGCCAGCAGCCGCAGGGACTACCCCTCCGAGCAGTACTTC.

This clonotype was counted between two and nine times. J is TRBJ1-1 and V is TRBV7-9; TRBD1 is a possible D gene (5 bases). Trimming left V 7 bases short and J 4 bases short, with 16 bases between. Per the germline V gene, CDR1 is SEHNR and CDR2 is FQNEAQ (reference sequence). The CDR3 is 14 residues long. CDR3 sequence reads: CASTPNMDTTEAFF. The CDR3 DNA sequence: TGTGCCAGCACCCCCAATATGGACACCACTGAAGCTTTCTTT.

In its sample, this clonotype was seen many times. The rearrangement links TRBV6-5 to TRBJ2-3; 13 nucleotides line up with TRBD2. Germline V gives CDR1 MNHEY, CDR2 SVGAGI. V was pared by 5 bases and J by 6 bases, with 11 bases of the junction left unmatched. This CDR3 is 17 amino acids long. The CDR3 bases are TGTGCCAGCAGTGTGCCGGGACTAGCGGGAATTTCGGATACGCAGTATTTT. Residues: CASSVPGLAGISDTQYF.

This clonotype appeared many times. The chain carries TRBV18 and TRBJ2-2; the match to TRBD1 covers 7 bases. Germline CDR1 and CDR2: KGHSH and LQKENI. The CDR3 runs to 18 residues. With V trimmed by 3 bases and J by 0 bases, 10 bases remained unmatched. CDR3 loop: CASSPARQGTSNTGELFF. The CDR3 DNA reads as TGTGCCAGCTCACCCGCCCGACAGGGTACTTCGAACACCGGGGAGCTGTTTTTT.

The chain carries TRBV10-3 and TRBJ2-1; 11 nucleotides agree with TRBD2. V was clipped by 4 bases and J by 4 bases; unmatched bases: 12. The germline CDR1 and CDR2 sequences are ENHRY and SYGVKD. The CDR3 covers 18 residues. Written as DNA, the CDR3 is TGTGCCATCAGTGGGGCGTCGACTAGCGGGAACCTATACAATGAGCAGTTCTTC. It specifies CAISGASTSGNLYNEQFF.

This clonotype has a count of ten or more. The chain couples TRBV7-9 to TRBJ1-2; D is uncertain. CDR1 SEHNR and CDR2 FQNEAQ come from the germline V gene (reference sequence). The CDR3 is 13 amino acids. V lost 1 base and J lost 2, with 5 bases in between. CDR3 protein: CASSLVGNYGYTF. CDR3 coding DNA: TGTGCCAGCAGCTTAGTAGGGAACTATGGCTACACCTTC. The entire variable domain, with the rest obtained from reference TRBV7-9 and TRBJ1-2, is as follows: DTGVSQNPRHKITKRGQNVTFRCDPISEHNRLYWYRQTLGQGPEFLTYFQNEAQLEKSRLLSDRFSAERPKGSFSTLEIQRTEQGDSAMYLCASSLVGNYGYTFGSGTRLTVV.

Written as DNA, the CDR3 is TGTGCCAGCAGCGTAGCGGGGGTTAACACAGATACGCAGTATTTT. Encoded protein: CASSVAGVNTDTQYF. The chain joins TRBV9 to TRBJ2-3; D might be TRBD2 (6 bases). The V end was cut by 0 bases, the J end by 2 bases, with 10 bases between. Germline loops: CDR1 SGDLS, CDR2 YYNGEE. This CDR3 has 15 residues.

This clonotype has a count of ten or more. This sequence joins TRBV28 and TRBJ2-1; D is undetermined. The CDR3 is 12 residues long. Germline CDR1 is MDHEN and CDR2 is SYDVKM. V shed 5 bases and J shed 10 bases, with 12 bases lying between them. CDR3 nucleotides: TGTGCCAGCAGTACGCTCGATGGGGAGCAGTTCTTC. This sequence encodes CASSTLDGEQFF.

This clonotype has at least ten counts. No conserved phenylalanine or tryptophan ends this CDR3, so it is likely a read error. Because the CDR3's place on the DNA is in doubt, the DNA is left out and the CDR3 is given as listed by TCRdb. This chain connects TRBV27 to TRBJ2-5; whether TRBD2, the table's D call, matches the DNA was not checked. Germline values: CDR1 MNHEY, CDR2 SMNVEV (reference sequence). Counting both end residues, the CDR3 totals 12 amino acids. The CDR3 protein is CASSPPGLAEVY.

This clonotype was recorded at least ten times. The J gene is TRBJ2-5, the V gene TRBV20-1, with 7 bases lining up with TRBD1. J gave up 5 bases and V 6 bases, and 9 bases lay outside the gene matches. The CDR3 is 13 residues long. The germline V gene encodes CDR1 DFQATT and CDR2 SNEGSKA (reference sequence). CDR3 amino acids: CSATPTGRETQYF. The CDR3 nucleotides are TGCAGTGCCACCCCGACAGGGCGGGAGACCCAGTACTTC.

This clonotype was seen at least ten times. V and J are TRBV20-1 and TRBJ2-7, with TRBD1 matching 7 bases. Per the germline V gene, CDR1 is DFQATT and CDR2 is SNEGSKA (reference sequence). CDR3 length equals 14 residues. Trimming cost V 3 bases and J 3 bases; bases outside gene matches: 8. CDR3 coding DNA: TGCAGTGCTAGGGAACAGGGGACGTACTACGAGCAGTACTTC. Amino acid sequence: CSAREQGTYYEQYF.

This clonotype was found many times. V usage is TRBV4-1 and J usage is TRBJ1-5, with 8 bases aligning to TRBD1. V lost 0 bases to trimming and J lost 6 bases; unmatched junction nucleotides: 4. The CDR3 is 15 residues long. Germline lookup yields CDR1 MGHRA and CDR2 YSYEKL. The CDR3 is CASSQDSTGVQPQHF. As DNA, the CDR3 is TGCGCCAGCAGCCAAGATTCGACAGGGGTTCAGCCCCAGCATTTT.

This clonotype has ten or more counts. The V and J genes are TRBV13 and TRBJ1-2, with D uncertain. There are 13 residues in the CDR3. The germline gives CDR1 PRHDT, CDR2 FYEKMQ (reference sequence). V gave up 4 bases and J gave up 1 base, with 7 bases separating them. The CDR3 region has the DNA TGTGCCAGCAGCTCCAGCGGTAACTATGGCTACACCTTC. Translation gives CASSSSGNYGYTF.